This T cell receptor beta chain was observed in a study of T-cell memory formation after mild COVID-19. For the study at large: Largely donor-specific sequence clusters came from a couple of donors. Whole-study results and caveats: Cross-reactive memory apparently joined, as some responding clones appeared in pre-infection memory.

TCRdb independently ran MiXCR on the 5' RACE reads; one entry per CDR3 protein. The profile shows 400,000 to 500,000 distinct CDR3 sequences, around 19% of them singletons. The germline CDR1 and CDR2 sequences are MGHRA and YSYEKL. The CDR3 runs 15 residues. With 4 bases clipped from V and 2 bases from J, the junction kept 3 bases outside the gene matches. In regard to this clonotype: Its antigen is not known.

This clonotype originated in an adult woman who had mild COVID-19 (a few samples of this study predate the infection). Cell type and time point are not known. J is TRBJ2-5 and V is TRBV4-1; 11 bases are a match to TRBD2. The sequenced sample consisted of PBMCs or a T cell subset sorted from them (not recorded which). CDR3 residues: CASSLGLAAQETQYF. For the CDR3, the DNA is TGCGCCAGCAGCCTGGGACTAGCGGCACAAGAGACCCAGTACTTC.